The 28 T cell receptor beta chains reported below all come from one sample, sequenced in a study of CD8 T cells in ankylosing spondylitis. Via MiXCR, TCRdb re-called the 5' RACE reads, giving one row per CDR3 protein. The sample lists some 120,000 distinct CDR3 sequences; roughly an eighth were seen once. Material: blood, either unsorted or a sorted T cell fraction (not recorded which). Receptors were obtained from a female donor with ankylosing spondylitis or in good health (not recorded which).

V gene TRBV15 combines with J gene TRBJ1-2, with D perhaps TRBD1 (6 bases). The length of the CDR3 is 14 residues. Germline V gene data show CDR1 as LNHNV and CDR2 as YYDKDF (reference sequence). The V end was cut by 1 base, the J end by 4 bases, with 10 bases between. The CDR3 sequence: CATSRAGQSYGYTF. In DNA form, the CDR3 reads TGTGCCACCAGCAGAGCCGGACAGTCCTATGGCTACACCTTC.

The chain has TRBV24-1 and TRBJ2-1; D not resolved. Trimming removed 5 bases from V and 7 bases from J, with 11 bases in between. This CDR3 region has 13 residues. Germline V gene sequence: CDR1 KGHDR, CDR2 SFDVKD. CDR3 coding DNA: TGTGCCACCAGTGGGGTAAACGTGAATGAGCAGTTCTTC. Translated: CATSGVNVNEQFF.

Points on this clonotype: The germline gene is not matched at one end of the junction; a read error may be the cause. The chain uses TRBV6-2 or TRBV6-3 and TRBJ1-2; D is ambiguous. Germline V CDR1 and CDR2: MNHEY, SVGEGT. The CDR3 consists of 14 residues. The CDR3 protein is CASSYRASNCGYTF. Written as DNA, the CDR3 is TGTGCCAGCAGTTACAGGGCTTCAAACTGTGGCTACACCTTC.

Note on this clonotype: Mismatch with germline at one junction end may stem from a read error. This chain joins TRBV25-1 and TRBJ1-4, with D possibly being TRBD1 (6 bases). Germline values: CDR1 MGHDK, CDR2 SYGVNS. The CDR3 spans 16 residues. The chain's CDR3 is CARSEGEGGTNEKLFF. CDR3 nucleotides: TGTGCCCGCAGTGAGGGGGAAGGAGGGACTAATGAAAAACTGTTTTTT.

This clonotype has a count of ten or more. The CDR3 nucleotides read TGCGCCAGCAGCCTGGGGACTAGCGGGAGCACAGATACGCAGTATTTT. Translating gives CASSLGTSGSTDTQYF. The chain combines TRBV5-1 with TRBJ2-3, with 12 bases identical to TRBD2. From germline, CDR1 is SGHRS and CDR2 YFSETQ. Trimming took 4 bases from V and 0 from J; bases not matched to a gene: 3. This CDR3 contains 16 residues.

This sequence joins TRBV20-1 and TRBJ1-3; D possibly corresponds to TRBD1 (6 bases). Trimming removed 6 bases from V and 6 bases from J, with 12 bases in between. The CDR3 spans 12 residues. Looked up from germline, CDR1 is DFQATT and CDR2 is SNEGSKA (reference sequence). In DNA, the CDR3 is TGCAGTGCCAGGGGACTCATAAACACCATATATTTT. Translating gives CSARGLINTIYF.

This clonotype has a count of ten or more. The chain recombines TRBV12-3 or TRBV12-4 with TRBJ1-2; 8 bases are shared with TRBD1. The CDR3 totals 15 residues. Trimming cost V 5 bases and J 0 bases; bases outside gene matches: 5. The CDR3 nucleotides are TGTGCCAGCAGTCTCGGACAGGGCTCTAACTATGGCTACACCTTC. Protein: CASSLGQGSNYGYTF.

Comments on this clonotype: This may arise from a read error, as a much more abundant clone is one base away. The V and J genes are TRBV7-3 and TRBJ2-3, with a weak D call TRBD1 (6 bases). Germline CDR1 reads SGHTA; CDR2 reads FQGTGA. CDR3 size: 14 residues. This CDR3 reads CTSSFSGVTDTQYF. CDR3 nucleotide sequence: TGTACCAGCAGCTTTTCAGGGGTAACAGATACGCAGTATTTT.

This clonotype showed up many times. CDR3 in amino acids: CASSLEGKRTNEKLFF. In DNA form, the CDR3 reads TGCGCCAGCAGCTTGGAAGGCAAGCGAACTAATGAAAAACTGTTTTTT. J is TRBJ1-4 and V is TRBV5-1; no reliable D call. The CDR3 extends over 16 amino acids. V was clipped by 0 bases and J by 1 base, with 10 bases between them. Germline CDR1 reads SGHRS; CDR2 reads YFSETQ.

The CDR3 reads CATSRDLETGANEQFF. Written as DNA, the CDR3 is TGTGCCACCAGCAGAGATCTGGAGACAGGGGCCAATGAGCAGTTCTTC. The chain employs TRBV15 and TRBJ2-1, with 8 bases that match TRBD1. The V gene's germline CDR1 is LNHNV and CDR2 YYDKDF (reference sequence). Trimming removed 0 bases from V and 6 bases from J; junction bases left unmatched: 7. CDR3 length equals 16 residues.

The chain recombines TRBV5-8 with TRBJ1-6, with unresolved D. The CDR3 extends over 15 amino acids. Per the germline V gene, CDR1 is SGHTS and CDR2 is YDEGEE. V dropped 4 bases and J dropped 4 bases, with 12 bases sitting between them. The CDR3 DNA sequence: TGTGCCAGCAGCATACAGACACTTTATAATTCACCCCTCCACTTT. Its protein product is CASSIQTLYNSPLHF. Looking up the rest from reference TRBV5-8 and TRBJ1-6 gives the full variable domain: EAGVTQSPTHLIKTRGQQATLRCSPISGHTSVYWYQQALGLGLQFLLWYDEGEERNRGNFPPRFSGRQFPNYSSELNVNALELEDSALYLCASSIQTLYNSPLHFGNGTRLTVT.

A note on this clonotype: A junction end diverges from the germline sequence, so it may reflect a read error. The J gene is TRBJ2-1, the V gene TRBV7-6; 9 bases are a match to TRBD2. The CDR3 runs to 18 residues. CDR1 SGHVS and CDR2 FNYEAQ come from the germline V gene. CDR3 DNA: TGTGCCGGCAGCCGAGCCAGGAGCGGGAGGTCCGGGTACAATGAGCAGTTCTTC. As protein: CAGSRARSGRSGYNEQFF.

This clonotype has just a few counts. The V and J genes are TRBV7-9 and TRBJ2-3; possibly TRBD1 for D (5 bases). The length of the CDR3 is 16 residues. From germline, CDR1 is SEHNR and CDR2 FQNEAQ (reference sequence). V dropped 7 bases and J dropped 2 bases, with 19 bases sitting between them. The CDR3 region is CASTKLSGIHTDTQYF. The CDR3 DNA reads TGTGCCAGCACGAAACTATCAGGGATCCACACAGATACGCAGTATTTT.

The V and J genes are TRBV7-8 and TRBJ1-3; unclear D gene. This CDR3 has 17 residues. V was trimmed by 5 bases and J by 0 bases, leaving 17 bases between them. Germline V gene lookup returns CDR1 SGHVS and CDR2 FQNEAQ. CDR3 in amino acids: CASSAGQRLDSGNTIYF. DNA for the CDR3: TGTGCCAGCAGCGCAGGCCAACGATTGGACTCTGGAAACACCATATATTTT. The variable domain in full, completed from reference TRBV7-8 and TRBJ1-3, reads GAGVSQSPRYKVAKRGQDVALRCDPISGHVSLFWYQQALGQGPEFLTYFQNEAQLDKSGLPSDRFFAERPEGSVSTLKIQRTQQEDSAVYLCASSAGQRLDSGNTIYFGEGSWLTVV.

This clonotype was counted only a few times. This chain links TRBV18 with TRBJ2-3; 10 bases agree with TRBD2. V lost 3 bases to trimming and J lost 4 bases; unmatched junction nucleotides: 7. CDR1 is KGHSH and CDR2 is LQKENI in the germline V gene. This CDR3 comprises 16 residues. The CDR3 here is CASSPMPSGSSDTQYF. The CDR3 DNA sequence: TGTGCCAGCTCACCGATGCCTAGCGGGAGTTCAGATACGCAGTATTTT. The full variable domain, rest sourced from reference TRBV18 and TRBJ2-3, is NAGVMQNPRHLVRRRGQEARLRCSPMKGHSHVYWYRQLPEEGLKFMVYLQKENIIDESGMPKERFSAEFPKEGPSILRIQQVVRGDSAAYFCASSPMPSGSSDTQYFGPGTRLTVL.

V usage is TRBV15 and J usage is TRBJ2-1; 11 positions agree with TRBD2. The CDR3 loop spans 17 amino acids. Germline values: CDR1 LNHNV, CDR2 YYDKDF (reference sequence). Trimming at V came to 1 base and at J to 4 bases, leaving 6 bases not matched to a gene. For the CDR3, the DNA is TGTGCCACCAGCAGAGGCGCCGGGACTAGCGGTTACAATGAGCAGTTCTTC. This translates into CATSRGAGTSGYNEQFF.

As for this clonotype: A clone one base away is much larger, so this may be a read error. J is TRBJ1-2 and V is TRBV29-1, with D maybe TRBD1 (5 bases). Germline CDR1 and CDR2: SQVTM and ANQGSEA. This CDR3 has 12 amino acids. The V and J ends lost 4 bases and 4 bases respectively, with 10 bases between them. CDR3 residues: CSVVQGGYGYTF. The CDR3 DNA reads TGCAGCGTTGTGCAGGGAGGCTATGGCTACACCTTC.

This chain links TRBV18 with TRBJ2-7; D is undetermined. The V end was cut by 6 bases, the J end by 2 bases, with 11 bases between. Germline CDR1 reads KGHSH; CDR2 reads LQKENI. This CDR3 contains 13 residues. CDR3 sequence: CASSHDKTYEQYF. The DNA of the CDR3 is TGTGCCAGCTCGCACGACAAGACCTACGAGCAGTACTTC.

This clonotype has just a few counts. The rearrangement uses TRBV27 and TRBJ2-5, with TRBD1 matching over 7 bases. The CDR3 consists of 14 residues. Trimming at V came to 0 bases and at J to 5 bases, leaving 3 bases not matched to a gene. CDR1 MNHEY and CDR2 SMNVEV come from the germline V gene (reference sequence). The DNA for the CDR3 is TGTGCCAGCAGTTTATCCATGACAGGGGAGACCCAGTACTTC. Protein product: CASSLSMTGETQYF.

This rearrangement joins TRBV5-1 to TRBJ2-7, with a possible D match to TRBD1 (5 bases). The CDR3 totals 15 residues. Germline values: CDR1 SGHRS, CDR2 YFSETQ. Trimming took 0 bases from V and 2 from J, leaving 12 bases between them. CDR3: CASSLAGSSAYEQYF. The CDR3 nucleotides are TGCGCCAGCAGCTTGGCAGGGTCGAGTGCCTACGAGCAGTACTTC.

This clonotype has just a few counts. The chain joins TRBV5-1 to TRBJ2-3; TRBD1 might be the D (5 bases). The ends were cut back, 0 bases at V and 2 bases at J, with 13 bases in the middle. This CDR3 comprises 16 residues. Germline CDR1 SGHRS, CDR2 YFSETQ. The CDR3 loop reads CASSLAGRGPTDTQYF. CDR3 DNA sequence: TGCGCCAGCAGCTTGGCCGGTAGGGGCCCCACAGATACGCAGTATTTT.

This clonotype has just a few counts. J is TRBJ1-1 and V is TRBV30, with TRBD1 identical over 8 bases. Germline loops: CDR1 GTSNPN, CDR2 SVGIG (reference sequence). The CDR3 is made up of 17 amino acids. V dropped 4 bases and J dropped 0; count of bases not matched to a gene: 13. CDR3 amino acids: CAWKAGWTGFLNTEAFF. The CDR3 nucleotides read TGTGCCTGGAAGGCGGGTTGGACAGGGTTCCTGAACACTGAAGCTTTCTTT. Full variable domain (rest looked up from reference TRBV30 and TRBJ1-1): SQTIHQWPATLVQPVGSPLSLECTVEGTSNPNLYWYRQAAGRGLQLLFYSVGIGQISSEVPQNLSASRPQDRQFILSSKKLLLSDSGFYLCAWKAGWTGFLNTEAFFGQGTRLTVV.

The genes are TRBV6-5 and TRBJ2-7; the D gene could be TRBD1 or TRBD2 (5 bases each). Germline V lookup: CDR1 MNHEY, CDR2 SVGAGI. CDR3 size: 10 residues. The chain's CDR3 is CSLAGTEQYF. CDR3 sequence (DNA): TGTTCTCTCGCAGGGACCGAGCAGTACTTC.

Remarks on this clonotype: This may arise from a read error, as a much more abundant clone is one base away. The V and J genes are TRBV5-1 and TRBJ1-4; TRBD1 matches 9 bases. This CDR3 has 14 amino acids. V was pared by 6 bases and J by 5 bases, with 5 bases of the junction left unmatched. Germline CDR1 is SGHRS and CDR2 is YFSETQ. CDR3 sequence: CASTSDRGNEKLFF. CDR3 coding DNA: TGCGCCAGCACCTCGGACAGGGGAAATGAAAAACTGTTTTTT.

This clonotype has just a few counts. V is TRBV20-1 and J is TRBJ2-3, with 7 bases lining up with TRBD2. The CDR3 consists of 16 residues. V lost 5 bases, J lost 0 bases, and 11 bases stayed unmatched. The V gene's germline CDR1 is DFQATT and CDR2 SNEGSKA (reference sequence). The CDR3 nucleotides read TGCAGTGCTCCTAACGTGAGACTAGCTAGCACAGATACGCAGTATTTT. Translated, it gives CSAPNVRLASTDTQYF.

The chain joins TRBV7-3 to TRBJ2-3, with D tentatively TRBD2 (5 bases). Germline CDR1 reads SGHTA; CDR2 reads FQGTGA. The V end lost 4 bases, the J end lost 6 bases, and 11 bases lay between the germline ends. The CDR3 is made up of 13 amino acids. The CDR3 nucleotides read TGTGCCAGCAGCTCCGGCGCGGGTGATACGCAGTATTTT. This translates into CASSSGAGDTQYF.

The chain couples TRBV4-2 to TRBJ2-7, with D possibly TRBD1 on 5 matching bases. Trimming took off 4 bases at V and 4 bases at J, with 11 bases between the two ends. CDR3 size: 13 residues. Germline-derived CDR1 and CDR2 are LGHNA and YNFKEQ. Written as DNA, the CDR3 is TGTGCCAGCAGCCGGGGCAGTAGTTACGAGCAGTACTTC. Its translation is CASSRGSSYEQYF.

At least ten counts were recorded for this clonotype. The J gene is TRBJ2-3, the V gene TRBV12-3 or TRBV12-4; no definite D call. This CDR3 comprises 15 residues. V lost 3 bases and J lost 2, with 12 bases in between. The CDR3 reads CASSFSQETTDTQYF. The DNA of the CDR3 is TGTGCCAGCAGTTTCAGCCAGGAAACCACAGATACGCAGTATTTT.